The present entry profiles one T cell receptor (beta chain) with its context. Its antigen is currently unknown. Method: immunoSEQ multiplex PCR; TCRdb's copy keeps in-frame clones and lacks some. The data show 89,000 or so clones, 85% to 95% seen once. This sample is drawn from a study of T cell responses to AZD1222 COVID-19 vaccine. Study-wide points: Females outnumbered males among donors, who were mostly white British; clonal diversity was possibly underestimated. Two doses of AZD1222 preceded a rise in Spike-specific TCR breadth and depth. CD4 TCRs linked to vaccination spanned spike, dominating at 160-218 and 743-854.

CDR1 is MNHEY and CDR2 is SMNVEV in the germline V gene (reference sequence). The ends lost 7 bases at V and 3 bases at J; junction bases unmatched: 6. The CDR3 length is 15 residues. The source of this sequence is an adult who received the AZD1222 COVID-19 vaccine. This chain uses TRBV27 with TRBJ2-1, with 10 bases matching TRBD1. Sequences were derived from peripheral blood, sampled 28 days after the second AZD1222 dose. The CDR3 loop is CASIKDRGYYNEQFF. The CDR3 coding sequence is TGTGCCAGCATCAAGGACAGGGGGTACTACAATGAGCAGTTCTTC.